The clone carrying this TCR beta chain was detected once. The data originate from a study of blood T cell repertoires in COVID-19. The germline V and J ends were trimmed by 2 bases and 4 bases, with 8 bases remaining between them. Germline loops: CDR1 SEHNR, CDR2 FQNEAQ (reference sequence). This CDR3 has 13 residues. Original analysis: Amplified reference gene primers provided the basis for estimating nucleated cell counts. The assay was immunoSEQ multiplex PCR, and TCRdb's table has in-frame clones only and misses some. V, J and clone size were drawn from that table, and D and trimming were deduced from the DNA. The sample shows 70,000 to 80,000 clones, less than 95% of them seen only once.

J is TRBJ2-5 and V is TRBV7-9, with D maybe TRBD1 (5 bases). The sequence was collected from a woman between 55 and 75 years old with active COVID-19. The source material was peripheral blood. CDR3 nucleotides: TGTGCCAGCAGCTTACAGGGTGTAGAGACCCAGTACTTC. Translating gives CASSLQGVETQYF.